The 30 T cell receptor beta chains given below trace back to one sample, sequenced in a study of beta chain features in type 1 diabetes. Every isolated RNA sample was fully reverse transcribed, so sequencing captured expressed TCRB transcripts. Sequencing used immunoSEQ multiplex PCR; TCRdb keeps in-frame clones, though not all of them. The top ten hold roughly 1% of the sample, which has about 300,000 clones, 8% seen once. Sequences were obtained from central memory CD4+ T cells from blood. These receptor sequences come from a woman aged 18-35 years in good health.

V is TRBV7-2 and J is TRBJ2-7; 11 bases fit TRBD2. The CDR3 spans 15 residues. V shed 5 bases and J 5 bases; nucleotides not matched to a gene: 8. Germline-derived CDR1 and CDR2 are SGHTA and FQGNSA. Here the CDR3 reads CASSRSGRAIHEQYF. The CDR3 DNA reads TGTGCCAGCAGCCGTAGCGGGAGGGCTATACACGAGCAGTACTTC.

This clone was found once. The chain carries TRBV27 and TRBJ2-3; D possibly corresponds to TRBD1 (5 bases). CDR1 MNHEY and CDR2 SMNVEV come from the germline V gene (reference sequence). This CDR3 has 14 residues. V lost 7 bases and J 8 bases, leaving 19 bases between the germline ends. The DNA of the CDR3 is TGTGCCAGCATGAGGCCATTAGGGGATACTACGCAGTATTTT. This translates into CASMRPLGDTTQYF.

This clone was observed many times. The rearrangement uses TRBV28 and TRBJ2-7; possibly TRBD1 or TRBD2 for D (5 bases each). The CDR3 totals 15 residues. CDR1 is MDHEN, CDR2 SYDVKM, per germline. The V gene lost 5 bases and the J gene lost 0 bases, with 14 bases spanning the gap. CDR3 residues: CASSTGAESSYEQYV. Here the CDR3 DNA reads TGTGCCAGCAGTACCGGGGCCGAAAGCTCCTACGAGCAGTACGTC.

In its sample, this clone was seen a few times. The chain is built from TRBV19 and TRBJ2-1; D unresolved. Deletions cut 10 bases from V and 1 base from J, with 14 bases between. From germline, CDR1 is LNHDA and CDR2 SQIVND (reference sequence). This CDR3 has 14 residues. CDR3 in DNA: TGTGCCACCTCTCTAGAGATGTCCTACAATGAGCAGTTCTTC. Its protein is CATSLEMSYNEQFF.

This chain connects TRBV29-1 to TRBJ1-2; D gene unclear. V lost 6 bases and J lost 7, with 15 bases in between. Germline V lookup: CDR1 SQVTM, CDR2 ANQGSEA. This CDR3 spans 12 amino acids. The CDR3 loop reads CSVSPPEVGYTF. The CDR3 region has the DNA TGCAGCGTCAGCCCTCCAGAAGTTGGCTACACCTTC.

This clone has only a few counts. V is TRBV28 and J is TRBJ1-1; no clear D. Trimming took off 2 bases at V and 6 bases at J, with 10 bases between the two ends. The CDR3 runs 13 residues. From germline, CDR1 is MDHEN and CDR2 SYDVKM. The CDR3 reads CASSLGHNPEAFF. The DNA for the CDR3 is TGTGCCAGCAGTTTAGGCCACAACCCTGAAGCTTTCTTT.

This clone has only a few counts. CDR3 amino acids: CASSRDAQSYRYGYTF. CDR3 DNA: TGTGCCAGCTCTCGGGACGCCCAATCCTATCGCTATGGCTACACCTTC. The chain is built from TRBV6-6 and TRBJ1-2; a weak D match, TRBD1 (5 bases). V lost 8 bases, J lost 4 bases, and 23 bases lay in between. In germline, CDR1 is MNHNY, CDR2 SVGAGI (reference sequence). The CDR3 contains 16 residues.

This clone occurred a few times. The chain employs TRBV4-3 and TRBJ2-6; D might be TRBD2 (6 bases). Germline V gene sequence: CDR1 LGHNA, CDR2 YSLEER. CDR3 length equals 15 residues. Trimming stripped 5 bases from V and 3 bases from J, with 11 bases between. CDR3 DNA: TGCGCCAGCAGCTCGGGGGTTTTTGGGGCCAACGTCCTGACTTTC. Its translation: CASSSGVFGANVLTF.

This clone occurred a few times. This chain connects TRBV18 to TRBJ2-3, with D perhaps being TRBD1 or TRBD2 (6 bases each). Germline CDR1 KGHSH, CDR2 LQKENI. CDR3 length: 15 residues. The V gene lost 5 bases and the J gene lost 3 bases, with 15 bases spanning the gap. The DNA for the CDR3 is TGTGCCAGCTCAGGGCCAGGAGGGGGAACAGATACGCAGTATTTT. Protein: CASSGPGGGTDTQYF.

The chain has TRBV9 and TRBJ1-3; D is possibly TRBD1 (5 bases). This CDR3 has 16 amino acids. CDR1 is SGDLS and CDR2 is YYNGEE in the germline V gene. Trimming removed 8 bases from V and 0 bases from J, with 18 bases in between. The CDR3 protein is CASTIRVGFSGNTIYF. The DNA for the CDR3 is TGTGCCAGTACGATCAGGGTGGGTTTCTCTGGAAACACCATATATTTT. Complete variable domain (other parts from reference TRBV9 and TRBJ1-3): DSGVTQTPKHLITATGQRVTLRCSPRSGDLSVYWYQQSLDQGLQFLIQYYNGEERAKGNILERFSAQQFPDLHSELNLSSLELGDSALYFCASTIRVGFSGNTIYFGEGSWLTVV.

The chain carries TRBV30 and TRBJ2-3; tentative D call: TRBD2 (7 bases). V lost 2 bases and J 6 bases, leaving 15 bases between the germline ends. The germline V gene has CDR1 GTSNPN and CDR2 SVGIG (reference sequence). This CDR3 spans 14 amino acids. The DNA of the CDR3 is TGTGCCTGGAGTAAGGGGGGGGCTATCGATACGCAGTATTTT. Translation: CAWSKGGAIDTQYF.

The chain carries TRBV18 and TRBJ1-6; D ambiguous. The CDR3 covers 16 residues. V was cut by 3 bases and J by 0 bases, with 9 bases left in between. Germline V gene lookup returns CDR1 KGHSH and CDR2 LQKENI. CDR3 in amino acids: CASSPDGSSYNSPLHF. DNA of the CDR3: TGTGCCAGCTCACCCGACGGAAGCTCCTATAATTCACCCCTCCACTTT.

This clone was seen a single time. V usage is TRBV7-2 and J usage is TRBJ2-3, with 10 bases identical to TRBD1. The CDR3 loop spans 19 amino acids. Trimming took 1 base from V and 0 from J; bases not matched to a gene: 10. Germline CDR1 and CDR2: SGHTA and FQGNSA. This chain's CDR3 is CASSLVARQGAKSTDTQYF. The CDR3 DNA reads as TGTGCCAGCAGCTTAGTGGCGCGACAGGGGGCAAAAAGCACAGATACGCAGTATTTT.

This clone was found a few times. The chain carries TRBV2 and TRBJ2-1, with 8 bases fitting TRBD2. V was clipped by 6 bases and J by 9 bases; unmatched bases: 10. The length of the CDR3 is 14 residues. Germline CDR1 and CDR2: SNHLY and FYNNEI. The CDR3 reads CASRERGSRGEQFF. CDR3 in DNA: TGTGCCAGCAGGGAGCGGGGGTCCAGGGGTGAGCAGTTCTTC.

The CDR3 nucleotides read TGTGCCAGCAGCCCTACGTGGAACACTGAAGCTTTCTTT. Encoded protein: CASSPTWNTEAFF. The chain uses TRBV6-5 and TRBJ1-1, with unresolved D. Germline V lookup: CDR1 MNHEY, CDR2 SVGAGI. The CDR3 is 13 amino acids. With 6 bases removed from V and 1 base from J, the gap between germline ends came to 9 bases.

The CDR3 spells CASSLGRTDTQYF. The DNA for the CDR3 is TGTGCCAGCAGCTTAGGCCGCACAGATACGCAGTATTTT. The chain uses TRBV11-3 and TRBJ2-3; no reliable D call. The germline gives CDR1 SGHNT, CDR2 YENEEA. V lost 1 base to trimming and J lost 1 base, with 3 bases between them. There are 13 residues in the CDR3.

This clone showed up just a few times. This rearrangement joins TRBV21-1 to TRBJ1-3; TRBD1 is the table's D call, not checked against the DNA. TRBV21-1 corresponds to a pseudogene. The CDR3 is 19 residues long. CDR3 coding DNA: TGTGCCAGCAGCAACGGGGACAGGGGGCCCCGGATCTCTGGAAACACCATATATTTT. Its protein product is CASSNGDRGPRISGNTIYF.

Many counts were recorded for this clone. The genes are TRBV4-1 and TRBJ1-2; D perhaps matches TRBD1 (5 bases). CDR1 and CDR2 from the germline V gene are MGHRA and YSYEKL. The CDR3 contains 14 residues. Trimming took off 4 bases at V and 2 bases at J, with 11 bases between the two ends. CDR3 protein: CASSRPTANYGYTF. CDR3 nucleotide sequence: TGCGCCAGCAGCCGCCCGACAGCAAACTATGGCTACACCTTC.

This clone appeared a few times. This rearrangement joins TRBV15 to TRBJ2-1; 8 nucleotides line up with TRBD1. The length of the CDR3 is 15 residues. Germline V gene sequence: CDR1 LNHNV, CDR2 YYDKDF (reference sequence). V shed 5 bases and J 5 bases; nucleotides not matched to a gene: 8. The DNA for the CDR3 is TGTGCCACCAGCCCAAGGACAGGGATTAACAATGAGCAGTTCTTC. This sequence encodes CATSPRTGINNEQFF.

The J gene is TRBJ2-3, the V gene TRBV7-2, with a tentative D call TRBD2 (6 bases). Germline loops: CDR1 SGHTA, CDR2 FQGNSA. With 4 bases removed from V and 0 bases from J, the gap between germline ends came to 14 bases. CDR3 length equals 16 residues. The CDR3 region has the DNA TGTGCCAGCAGCTGGGACGGGACTTCCAGCACAGATACGCAGTATTTT. Protein: CASSWDGTSSTDTQYF.

This clone was observed a handful of times. V and J are TRBV30 and TRBJ1-4; 12 positions agree with TRBD1. V shed 2 bases and J 11 bases; nucleotides not matched to a gene: 9. The germline CDR1 and CDR2 sequences are GTSNPN and SVGIG (reference sequence). There are 15 residues in the CDR3. The CDR3 region is CAWSPPGTGGRKLFF. The CDR3 nucleotides are TGTGCCTGGAGTCCTCCCGGGACAGGGGGCCGGAAACTGTTTTTT.

This clone was seen at least ten times. The chain is built from TRBV2 and TRBJ1-1; D might be TRBD1 (5 bases). Germline V gene data show CDR1 as SNHLY and CDR2 as FYNNEI. Trimming pared 8 bases from V and 5 bases from J, leaving 18 bases between. The CDR3 totals 14 residues. In nucleotides, the CDR3 is TGTGCCAGCCAACTCCAGGGAGGGGAGACTGAAGCTTTCTTT. This codes for CASQLQGGETEAFF.

The table lists this clone with a few counts. This chain connects TRBV6-6 to TRBJ1-2; D possibly corresponds to TRBD1 (6 bases). The germline V gene encodes CDR1 MNHNY and CDR2 SVGAGI (reference sequence). V was clipped by 4 bases and J by 6 bases, with 12 bases between them. The CDR3 runs to 13 residues. CDR3 nucleotides: TGTGCCAGCAGTTGGAAATCAGGGGATGGCTACACCTTC. Its translation: CASSWKSGDGYTF.

This clone has more than one count but fewer than ten. The CDR3 sequence is CAWPSRGAHEQYV. The CDR3 DNA reads as TGTGCCTGGCCCTCTCGGGGTGCCCACGAGCAGTACGTC. The chain is built from TRBV30 and TRBJ2-7, with a tentative D call TRBD2 (5 bases). The CDR3 has 13 residues. Deletions cut 5 bases from V and 5 bases from J, with 16 bases between. Germline-derived CDR1 and CDR2 are GTSNPN and SVGIG (reference sequence).

The rearrangement links TRBV7-9 to TRBJ1-2; unclear D gene. Germline loops: CDR1 SEHNR, CDR2 FQNEAQ (reference sequence). The CDR3 has 15 residues. Between the trimmed V and J ends, which lost 1 base and 6 bases, there was a span of 15 bases. The CDR3 DNA reads as TGTGCCAGCAGCTTAGGTAGTACGGCAGGAGATGGCTACACCTTC. This sequence encodes CASSLGSTAGDGYTF.

This clone has only a few counts. The chain has TRBV18 and TRBJ2-7; 8 bases agree with TRBD1. Germline V lookup: CDR1 KGHSH, CDR2 LQKENI. The CDR3 spans 15 residues. With V trimmed by 6 bases and J by 0 bases, 7 bases remained unmatched. Written as DNA, the CDR3 is TGTGCCAGCTCGCCCAGACAGGGGAGCTCCTACGAGCAGTACTTC. This codes for CASSPRQGSSYEQYF.

This clone was observed a handful of times. The chain joins TRBV25-1 to TRBJ1-2; D is perhaps TRBD1 (6 bases). The CDR3 runs to 14 residues. V lost 9 bases and J lost 6, with 20 bases in between. The germline V gene has CDR1 MGHDK and CDR2 SYGVNS. CDR3 nucleotides: TGTGCCAGTAGCCGGACAGCGTCTGGTCATGGCTACACCTTC. Amino acids: CASSRTASGHGYTF.

This clone was found a few times. The chain is built from TRBV9 and TRBJ2-7; TRBD1 aligns across 7 bases. This CDR3 has 14 amino acids. Germline V CDR1 and CDR2: SGDLS, YYNGEE. Trimming removed 4 bases from V and 5 bases from J; junction bases left unmatched: 9. CDR3 sequence: CASSPSDRDNEQYF. DNA for the CDR3: TGTGCCAGCAGCCCTTCCGACAGGGATAACGAGCAGTACTTC.

This clone was recorded a few times. The genes are TRBV11-2 and TRBJ2-5; no clear D. Between the trimmed V and J ends, which lost 1 base and 0 bases, there was a span of 6 bases. The V gene's germline CDR1 is SGHAT and CDR2 FQNNGV. CDR3 length equals 14 residues. The CDR3 nucleotides are TGTGCCAGCAGCTTAGGCGGAAACCAAGAGACCCAGTACTTC. As protein: CASSLGGNQETQYF.

This clone was counted at least ten times. V and J are TRBV4-3 and TRBJ1-1, with D possibly matching TRBD1 (6 bases). Germline V gene data show CDR1 as LGHNA and CDR2 as YSLEER. The CDR3 is made up of 15 amino acids. The germline V and J ends were trimmed by 4 bases and 1 base, with 13 bases remaining between them. CDR3 nucleotide sequence: TGCGCCAGCAGCCCTACAGGGCTACGGAACACTGAAGCTTTCTTT. It translates to CASSPTGLRNTEAFF.